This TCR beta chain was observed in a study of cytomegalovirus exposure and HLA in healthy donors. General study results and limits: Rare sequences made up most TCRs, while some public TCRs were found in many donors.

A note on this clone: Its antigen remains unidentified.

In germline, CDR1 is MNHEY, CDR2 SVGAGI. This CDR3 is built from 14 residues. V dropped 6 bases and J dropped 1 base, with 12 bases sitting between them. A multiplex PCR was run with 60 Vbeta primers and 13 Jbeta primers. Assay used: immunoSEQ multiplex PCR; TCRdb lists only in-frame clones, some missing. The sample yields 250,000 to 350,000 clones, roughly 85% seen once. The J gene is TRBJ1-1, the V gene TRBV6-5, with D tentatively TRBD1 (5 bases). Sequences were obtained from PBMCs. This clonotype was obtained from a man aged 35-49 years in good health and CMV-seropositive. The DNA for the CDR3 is TGTGCCAGCAGAACAAGAACAGGGAACACTGAAGCTTTCTTT. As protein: CASRTRTGNTEAFF.